One sample yielded the 22 T cell receptor beta chains listed below, sequenced in a study of CD8 T cells in Susac syndrome. Random hexamers served to reverse transcribe roughly 0.45 to 1 ug RNA. In TCRdb, the immunoSEQ multiplex PCR reads were re-called with MiXCR into one record per CDR3 protein. Of some 200,000 distinct CDR3 sequences in the sample, 95% were seen once. The sequenced sample consisted of CD4+ T cells from PBMCs. Receptor source: a human donor with Susac syndrome.

This clonotype was found once. The chain couples TRBV12-3 or TRBV12-4 to TRBJ2-1; D possibly uses TRBD1 or TRBD2 (6 bases each). The CDR3 consists of 14 residues. Trimming left V 5 bases short and J 10 bases short, with 18 bases between. The CDR3 here is CASSLSGGLTEQFF. CDR3 bases: TGTGCCAGCAGTCTTTCTGGGGGGCTGACGGAGCAGTTCTTC.

The CDR3 region is CAIRGGQGVYEQYF. CDR3 sequence (DNA): TGTGCCATCAGAGGGGGACAGGGGGTCTACGAGCAGTACTTC. The chain has TRBV10-3 and TRBJ2-7; 11 bases are a match to TRBD1. The J segment lost 3 bases and the V segment lost 6 bases, leaving 4 bases of the junction unmatched. Germline V gene lookup returns CDR1 ENHRY and CDR2 SYGVKD. The CDR3 has 14 residues.

The chain combines TRBV25-1 with TRBJ2-3; D ambiguous. This CDR3 spans 9 amino acids. Deletions cut 9 bases from V and 7 bases from J, with 5 bases between. In germline, CDR1 is MGHDK, CDR2 SYGVNS. This CDR3 reads CARHNTQYF. The DNA for the CDR3 is TGTGCCAGACACAATACGCAGTATTTT.

This sequence joins TRBV20-1 and TRBJ2-3; a possible D gene is TRBD2 (5 bases). This CDR3 contains 13 residues. Germline CDR1 is DFQATT and CDR2 is SNEGSKA (reference sequence). V was cut by 6 bases and J by 1 base, with 11 bases left in between. CDR3 DNA: TGCAGTGCCCAGCACGGGGGCACAGATACGCAGTATTTT. As protein: CSAQHGGTDTQYF.

CDR3 loop: CASSLSNRVNTEAFF. DNA of the CDR3: TGTGCCAGCAGCCTTTCAAACCGGGTGAACACTGAAGCTTTCTTT. V is TRBV9 and J is TRBJ1-1; unclear D gene. The V end was cut by 4 bases, the J end by 0 bases, with 13 bases between. Germline values: CDR1 SGDLS, CDR2 YYNGEE. The CDR3 has 15 amino acids.

V usage is TRBV6-2 or TRBV6-3 and J usage is TRBJ2-1; weak D call: TRBD2 (7 bases). Trimming pared 6 bases from V and 7 bases from J, leaving 16 bases between. Germline CDR1 is MNHEY and CDR2 is SVGEGT. The CDR3 consists of 14 residues. The CDR3, as DNA: TGTGCCAGCAGCCCCTTGGGGGGGCCTAATGAGCAGTTCTTC. This translates into CASSPLGGPNEQFF.

This chain links TRBV5-4 with TRBJ1-1; no clear D gene. The CDR3 totals 14 residues. CDR1 is SGHNT, CDR2 YYREEE, per germline (reference sequence). Trimming removed 8 bases from V and 1 base from J, with 15 bases in between. In DNA form, the CDR3 reads TGTGCCAGTTACCAGCCTGGTCGGAACACTGAAGCTTTCTTT. It specifies CASYQPGRNTEAFF.

The chain carries TRBV7-2 and TRBJ1-5; 7 bases match TRBD1. Germline assignment: CDR1 SGHTA and CDR2 FQGNSA. The CDR3 extends over 16 amino acids. The V and J ends lost 0 bases and 1 base, in that order; junction bases with no gene match: 3. CDR3 in amino acids: CASSLAGRGSNQPQHF. CDR3 coding DNA: TGTGCCAGCAGCTTAGCGGGCAGGGGGAGCAATCAGCCCCAGCATTTT.

This chain links TRBV20-1 with TRBJ2-7, with D uncertain. This CDR3 has 13 amino acids. CDR1 is DFQATT and CDR2 is SNEGSKA in the germline V gene (reference sequence). The ends were cut back, 0 bases at V and 5 bases at J, with 11 bases in the middle. The DNA for the CDR3 is TGCAGTGCTAGAGATTTGAGCAGAGACGAGCAGTACTTC. Amino acid sequence: CSARDLSRDEQYF.

The genes are TRBV28 and TRBJ1-5; TRBD1 matches 7 bases. The CDR3 loop spans 12 amino acids. Germline CDR1 and CDR2: MDHEN and SYDVKM. The CDR3 loop is CVTGTANQPQHF. In DNA form, the CDR3 reads TGTGTTACCGGGACAGCGAATCAGCCCCAGCATTTT.

The chain joins TRBV21-1 to TRBJ2-6; the table's D call of TRBD1 was not tested on the DNA. TRBV21-1 is tagged as a pseudogene. This CDR3 has 17 residues. The CDR3 bases are TGTGCCAGCCCAGGGGGCGGTCCCAGTACGGGGGCCAACGTCCTGACTTTC. Translating gives CASPGGGPSTGANVLTF.

The gene calls are TRBV7-2 and TRBJ2-4; TRBD1 is a possible D gene (6 bases). The CDR3 is 14 residues long. Germline lookup yields CDR1 SGHTA and CDR2 FQGNSA. The V end lost 7 bases, the J end lost 9 bases, and 19 bases lay between the germline ends. In nucleotides, the CDR3 is TGTGCCAGCAACGCTAGGGCTAGCAGGGGCATTCAGTACTTC. Translating it yields CASNARASRGIQYF.

This clonotype was recorded only once. The CDR3 DNA is TGTGCCAGCAGTTTTACAGGCGAGAACACTGAAGCTTTCTTT. It codes for CASSFTGENTEAFF. The chain carries TRBV12-3 or TRBV12-4 and TRBJ1-1; D might be TRBD1 (5 bases). Trimming stripped 3 bases from V and 1 base from J, with 9 bases between. The CDR3 runs 14 residues.

The chain is built from TRBV6-2 or TRBV6-3 and TRBJ2-1; 7 bases match TRBD1. J lost 0 bases, V lost 7 bases, and 9 bases had no gene match. Germline V gene lookup returns CDR1 MNHEY and CDR2 SVGEGT. The CDR3 consists of 16 residues. The CDR3, as DNA: TGTGCCAGCAAGAACACAGGGGTGAGCTCCTACAATGAGCAGTTCTTC. Translated: CASKNTGVSSYNEQFF.

The V gene is TRBV4-2, the J gene TRBJ1-2, with D possibly being TRBD1 (6 bases). The ends were cut back, 3 bases at V and 8 bases at J, with 19 bases in the middle. The CDR3 contains 15 residues. CDR1 and CDR2 from the germline V gene are LGHNA and YNFKEQ. The CDR3 spells CASSHARADSGGYTF. The CDR3 nucleotides read TGTGCCAGCAGCCACGCGCGGGCGGACAGCGGAGGCTACACCTTC.

In DNA, the CDR3 is TGTGCCAGCAGCTTACAGGTTTTGTTTTATTTGGAGACCCAGTACTTC. Its translation is CASSLQVLFYLETQYF. This rearrangement joins TRBV7-9 to TRBJ2-5; no reliable D call. The CDR3 sequence is 16 residues long. Germline V gene sequence: CDR1 SEHNR, CDR2 FQNEAQ (reference sequence). Between the trimmed V and J ends, which lost 2 bases and 5 bases, there was a span of 18 bases.

The chain recombines TRBV4-2 with TRBJ1-4, with D possibly matching TRBD1 (5 bases). Trimming took off 0 bases at V and 7 bases at J, with 18 bases between the two ends. Germline CDR1 LGHNA, CDR2 YNFKEQ. The CDR3 totals 17 residues. The CDR3 spells CASSQDRLGRAAEKLFF. Written as DNA, the CDR3 is TGTGCCAGCAGCCAAGATAGGTTGGGCAGGGCCGCTGAAAAACTGTTTTTT.

The V gene is TRBV5-1, the J gene TRBJ2-7, with no clear D. Germline V lookup: CDR1 SGHRS, CDR2 YFSETQ. The V and J ends lost 3 bases and 6 bases respectively, with 19 bases between them. The CDR3 runs to 15 residues. As DNA, the CDR3 is TGCGCCAGCAGCTCCGTAGATTCCCCCTTCGGCGAGCAGTACTTC. It specifies CASSSVDSPFGEQYF. The variable domain in full, with the rest retrieved from reference TRBV5-1 and TRBJ2-7, is KAGVTQTPRYLIKTRGQQVTLSCSPISGHRSVSWYQQTPGQGLQFLFEYFSETQRNKGNFPGRFSGRQFSNSRSEMNVSTLELGDSALYLCASSSVDSPFGEQYFGPGTRLTVT.

The V gene is TRBV19, the J gene TRBJ2-1; D unresolved. Per the germline V gene, CDR1 is LNHDA and CDR2 is SQIVND (reference sequence). CDR3 length: 15 residues. V lost 1 base, J lost 0 bases, and 7 bases lay in between. The CDR3 nucleotides read TGTGCCAGTAGTATAGGGCCTAGCTCCTACAATGAGCAGTTCTTC. Translating it yields CASSIGPSSYNEQFF. The full variable domain, rest sourced from reference TRBV19 and TRBJ2-1, is DGGITQSPKYLFRKEGQNVTLSCEQNLNHDAMYWYRQDPGQGLRLIYYSQIVNDFQKGDIAEGYSVSREKKESFPLTVTSAQKNPTAFYLCASSIGPSSYNEQFFGPGTRLTVL.

This chain links TRBV4-3 with TRBJ2-2, with D possibly matching TRBD1 (5 bases). This CDR3 region has 15 residues. The germline CDR1 and CDR2 sequences are LGHNA and YSLEER. The V and J ends lost 0 bases and 7 bases respectively, with 12 bases between them. The CDR3 bases are TGCGCCAGCAGCCAAGATCTTCCAGGGATCGGGGAGCTGTTTTTT. Encoded protein: CASSQDLPGIGELFF.

The J gene is TRBJ1-1, the V gene TRBV7-3; 9 bases line up with TRBD1. Trimming cost V 4 bases and J 3 bases; bases outside gene matches: 6. The CDR3 runs to 15 residues. Germline V lookup: CDR1 SGHTA, CDR2 FQGTGA. This CDR3 reads CASSSGQGRDTEAFF. CDR3 bases: TGTGCCAGCAGCTCCGGACAGGGGCGGGACACTGAAGCTTTCTTT. Together with reference TRBV7-3 and TRBJ1-1, the CDR3 gives the full variable domain: GAGVSQTPSNKVTEKGKYVELRCDPISGHTALYWYRQSLGQGPEFLIYFQGTGAADDSGLPNDRFFAVRPEGSVSTLKIQRTERGDSAVYLCASSSGQGRDTEAFFGQGTRLTVV.

This chain uses TRBV30 with TRBJ1-2; a possible D gene is TRBD1 (5 bases). Trimming shortened V by 2 bases and J by 8 bases, and 12 bases separated the two germline ends. Germline CDR1 reads GTSNPN; CDR2 reads SVGIG (reference sequence). The length of the CDR3 is 12 residues. CDR3 coding DNA: TGTGCCTGGAGTCCGGGCGGGGGGGGCTACACCTTC. Residues: CAWSPGGGGYTF.